This entry lists 9 T cell receptor beta chains sequenced from one sample in a study of blood T cells in healthy people across ages. Through a sample-barcoded 5' primer and a J-beta primer mix, a second PCR was run for 7 to 11 cycles. TCRdb called the 5' RACE reads again in MiXCR, with one record for every CDR3 protein. The sample carries 1.5 million to 2 million distinct CDR3 sequences, approximately 50% recorded once. The sequenced sample was blood. The receptor source for this set is a woman between 35 and 50 years old in good health.

The CDR3 DNA reads as TGTGCCAGCAAAAAGACAGTATACTACAATGAGCAGTTCTTC. Its protein product is CASKKTVYYNEQFF. The chain joins TRBV6-2 or TRBV6-3 to TRBJ2-1; possibly TRBD1 for D (5 bases). The germline gives CDR1 MNHEY, CDR2 SVGEGT. CDR3 length equals 14 residues. Deletions cut 7 bases from V and 3 bases from J, with 13 bases between.

The genes are TRBV10-3 and TRBJ2-1; 10 bases align to TRBD1. The CDR3 has 15 amino acids. CDR1 is ENHRY, CDR2 SYGVKD, per germline. Trimming cost V 8 bases and J 9 bases; bases outside gene matches: 13. The CDR3 here is CAIGPGTGAMGEQFF. CDR3 bases: TGTGCCATCGGACCCGGGACAGGGGCAATGGGTGAGCAGTTCTTC.

The table lists this clonotype with a few counts. V usage is TRBV20-1 and J usage is TRBJ1-4; D remains unclear. Deletions cut 3 bases from V and 3 bases from J, with 8 bases between. Germline values: CDR1 DFQATT, CDR2 SNEGSKA (reference sequence). The CDR3 is 13 residues long. This CDR3 is CSARDGSNEKLFF. The CDR3, as DNA: TGCAGTGCTAGGGACGGATCTAATGAAAAACTGTTTTTT.

This clonotype occurred a few times. The chain couples TRBV7-2 to TRBJ2-1; 8 positions match TRBD2. The V and J ends lost 7 bases and 4 bases, in that order; junction bases with no gene match: 12. The CDR3 runs to 16 residues. The germline CDR1 and CDR2 sequences are SGHTA and FQGNSA. The DNA of the CDR3 is TGTGCCAGCACAGCTTGGGTAGCGGGGATTTACAATGAGCAGTTCTTC. Its translation: CASTAWVAGIYNEQFF.

This clonotype was seen only a few times. The CDR3 protein is CASSLGTGFEKLFF. In nucleotides, the CDR3 is TGCGCCAGCAGCCTCGGGACAGGGTTTGAAAAACTGTTTTTT. This sequence joins TRBV4-1 and TRBJ1-4, with 9 bases identical to TRBD1. J was trimmed by 7 bases and V by 4 bases; bases with no gene match: 4. There are 14 residues in the CDR3. Germline CDR1 reads MGHRA; CDR2 reads YSYEKL.

This clonotype occurred a few times. This chain links TRBV2 with TRBJ2-1; 10 nucleotides match TRBD1. This CDR3 has 15 residues. Germline lookup yields CDR1 SNHLY and CDR2 FYNNEI. Germline trimming cut 8 bases from V and 7 bases from J; bases unmatched to any gene: 11. The CDR3, as DNA: TGTGCCAGCGACCATAGGACAGGGGGGAGGAATGAGCAGTTCTTC. As protein: CASDHRTGGRNEQFF.

V is TRBV15 and J is TRBJ1-5; TRBD1 matches 8 bases. This CDR3 comprises 16 residues. CDR1 and CDR2 from the germline V gene are LNHNV and YYDKDF (reference sequence). Unmatched junction bases numbered 15, after V lost 3 bases and J lost 11 bases. The CDR3 is CATSSNRDRSPWAQHF. The CDR3 nucleotides are TGTGCCACCAGCAGTAACCGGGACAGGAGCCCTTGGGCCCAGCATTTT.

The rearrangement links TRBV27 to TRBJ2-1, with 11 positions matching TRBD2. Germline assignment: CDR1 MNHEY and CDR2 SMNVEV (reference sequence). The CDR3 is made up of 14 amino acids. J lost 9 bases, V lost 6 bases, and 7 bases had no gene match. The CDR3 DNA is TGTGCCAGCAGCTTAGCGGGGGGGCGGAGTGAGCAGTTCTTC. Amino acid sequence: CASSLAGGRSEQFF.

This chain uses TRBV5-1 with TRBJ1-2, with D perhaps TRBD1 (5 bases). Germline assignment: CDR1 SGHRS and CDR2 YFSETQ. This CDR3 is 15 amino acids long. The V and J ends lost 4 bases and 4 bases respectively, with 17 bases between them. CDR3 protein: CASSPRAAGTYGYTF. The CDR3 region has the DNA TGCGCCAGCAGCCCCCGAGCGGCAGGGACCTATGGCTACACCTTC.